The T cell receptor (beta chain) under discussion was sequenced for a study of identical twins. Study outcomes and limitations: In cord blood, abundant beta clonotypes had fewer insertions; memory showed no trend.

A single record per CDR3 protein comes from TCRdb applying MiXCR to the 5' RACE reads. The sample carries about 570,000 distinct CDR3 sequences, around a tenth recorded once. The CDR3 length is 16 residues. Germline CDR1 is SQVTM and CDR2 is ANQGSEA. V lost 4 bases and J lost 0; bases outside the gene matches: 9. To note about this clonotype: Its antigen is unidentified.

This sample also appeared in a second study, on yellow fever vaccine responses in identical twins.

This sequence was found in a woman under 30 in good health. The sample consisted of PBMCs. This sequence joins TRBV29-1 and TRBJ2-7; 10 positions agree with TRBD2. CDR3 region: CSVVRLAGEGSYEQYF. Here the CDR3 DNA reads TGCAGCGTTGTTCGTCTAGCGGGAGAAGGCTCCTACGAGCAGTACTTC.